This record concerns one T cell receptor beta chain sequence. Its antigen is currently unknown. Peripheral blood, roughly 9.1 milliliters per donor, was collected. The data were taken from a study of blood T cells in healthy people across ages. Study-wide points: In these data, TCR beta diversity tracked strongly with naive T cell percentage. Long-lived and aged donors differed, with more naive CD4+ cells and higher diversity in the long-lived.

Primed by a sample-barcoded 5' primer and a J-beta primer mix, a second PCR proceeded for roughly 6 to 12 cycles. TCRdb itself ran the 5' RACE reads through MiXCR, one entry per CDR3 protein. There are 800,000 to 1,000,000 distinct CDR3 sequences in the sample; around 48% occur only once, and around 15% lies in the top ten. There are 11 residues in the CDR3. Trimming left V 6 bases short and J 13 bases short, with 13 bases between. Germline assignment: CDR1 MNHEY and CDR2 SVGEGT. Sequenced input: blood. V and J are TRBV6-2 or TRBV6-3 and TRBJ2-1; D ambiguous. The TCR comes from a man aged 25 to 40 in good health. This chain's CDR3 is CASSAQETQFF. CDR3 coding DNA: TGTGCCAGCAGCGCCCAAGAGACCCAGTTCTTC.